This T cell receptor beta chain appears in the sequencing data of a study of T cell changes during pregnancy in multiple sclerosis. Clones were read by immunoSEQ multiplex PCR, and TCRdb kept only the in-frame ones, dropping some. The table shows roughly 34,000 clones, with 85% to 90% occurring only once. The V gene's germline CDR1 is SGHKS and CDR2 YYEKEE (reference sequence). The CDR3 contains 11 residues. The V gene lost 5 bases and the J gene lost 13 bases, with 12 bases spanning the gap. The sample consisted of CD8+ T cells from peripheral blood mononuclear cells, taken in the third trimester of pregnancy. This TCR was sampled from a female donor with multiple sclerosis, enrolled in a pregnancy study. The chain couples TRBV5-5 to TRBJ1-4; D remains ambiguous. The CDR3 loop reads CASRASNRLFF. CDR3 nucleotides: TGTGCCAGCAGGGCTTCGAACCGACTGTTTTTT.